The 20 T cell receptor beta chains reported below all come from one sample, sequenced in a study of T cell repertoires in cytomegalovirus infection (dated by TCRdb to the late 2010s). For sequencing, an Illumina HiSeq 1500 was employed. TCRdb redid the processing of the public reads, applying fastp at Q25 and MiXCR, and retained in-frame beta chains. Identical CDR3 protein sequences are pooled into one entry, listed with their most common genes and DNA. In this sample the table shows approximately 300,000 distinct CDR3 sequences, 29% of which occur a single time. Together, the top ten hold around 18% of the sample. Antigen specificity for these receptors is unknown. The sample's treatment or condition label, in plain terms: in vitro stimulation with specific CMV peptide epitopes to enrich CMV-specific T cells. The input for sequencing was cultured PBMCs, taken from culture after CMV antigen stimulation. Receptors were obtained from a human donor in good health (CMV status not recorded). Some clones in this sample may be carry-over from other donors' samples.

The chain couples TRBV11-3 to TRBJ1-2; the match to TRBD1 covers 7 bases. With 7 bases clipped from V and 7 bases from J, the junction kept 9 bases outside the gene matches. The CDR3 contains 13 residues. CDR1 and CDR2 from the germline V gene are SGHNT and YENEEA. CDR3 sequence (DNA): TGTGCCAGCACTGGGGGACAGTATGGTGGCTACACCTTC. Protein product: CASTGGQYGGYTF.

This clonotype was counted between two and nine times. This sequence joins TRBV15 and TRBJ2-3, with 8 bases that match TRBD2. The CDR3 covers 18 residues. The V and J ends lost 0 bases and 3 bases, in that order; junction bases with no gene match: 11. Germline V CDR1 and CDR2: LNHNV, YYDKDF (reference sequence). Here the CDR3 DNA reads TGTGCCACCAGCAGAGATCAAGCAGCGGCGGGGGGTACAGATACGCAGTATTTT. It encodes CATSRDQAAAGGTDTQYF.

The gene calls are TRBV28 and TRBJ1-1; a possible D gene is TRBD1 (6 bases). Germline CDR1 reads MDHEN; CDR2 reads SYDVKM. The CDR3 is 12 residues long. The V end was cut by 10 bases, the J end by 7 bases, with 16 bases between. CDR3 region: CATRTGAVEAFF. CDR3 in DNA: TGTGCCACCCGCACGGGGGCGGTTGAAGCTTTCTTT. Variable domain in full (rest from reference TRBV28 and TRBJ1-1): DVKVTQSSRYLVKRTGEKVFLECVQDMDHENMFWYRQDPGLGLRLIYFSYDVKMKEKGDIPEGYSVSREKKERFSLILESASTNQTSMYLCATRTGAVEAFFGQGTRLTVV.

The chain is built from TRBV19 and TRBJ1-2; D is possibly TRBD1 (5 bases). The germline gives CDR1 LNHDA, CDR2 SQIVND (reference sequence). V was clipped by 6 bases and J by 7 bases, with 12 bases between them. The CDR3 loop spans 12 amino acids. The CDR3 coding sequence is TGTGCCAGTAGAACGGGACTCGGTGGCTACACCTTC. Amino acids: CASRTGLGGYTF.

This clonotype was counted only a few times. The chain employs TRBV29-1 and TRBJ2-7, with D hard to call. Germline loops: CDR1 SQVTM, CDR2 ANQGSEA. V lost 1 base and J 0 bases, leaving 10 bases between the germline ends. The CDR3 spans 14 residues. The CDR3 reads CSVEVSGLSYEQYF. In DNA, the CDR3 is TGCAGCGTTGAAGTGTCAGGTCTCTCCTACGAGCAGTACTTC.

This rearrangement joins TRBV7-6 to TRBJ1-1; the D gene is possibly TRBD1 (6 bases). The CDR3 totals 14 residues. Germline CDR1 SGHVS, CDR2 FNYEAQ. Between the trimmed V and J ends, which lost 1 base and 8 bases, there was a span of 14 bases. Here the CDR3 DNA reads TGTGCCAGCAGCTTAGGGGGGGGTGACAGGGAAGCTTTCTTT. Translation: CASSLGGGDREAFF.

V and J are TRBV24-1 and TRBJ2-1, with a tentative D call TRBD1 (6 bases). Trimming shortened V by 8 bases and J by 10 bases, and 11 bases separated the two germline ends. CDR3 length: 11 residues. Germline CDR1 and CDR2: KGHDR and SFDVKD. CDR3 protein: CATTVGTEQFF. For the CDR3, the DNA is TGTGCCACCACTGTGGGGACAGAGCAGTTCTTC.

The sample holds a few counts of this clonotype. CDR3 protein: CASSLEHANTGELFF. CDR3 DNA sequence: TGTGCCAGCAGCTTGGAACACGCGAACACCGGGGAGCTGTTTTTT. The V and J genes are TRBV5-4 and TRBJ2-2; unclear D gene. This CDR3 is 15 amino acids long. Trimming took off 0 bases at V and 0 bases at J, with 6 bases between the two ends. CDR1 is SGHNT and CDR2 is YYREEE in the germline V gene (reference sequence).

The chain links TRBV25-1 to TRBJ2-5; 8 nucleotides align to TRBD2. Germline V gene data show CDR1 as MGHDK and CDR2 as SYGVNS. The CDR3 has 15 amino acids. With 1 base clipped from V and 4 bases from J, the junction kept 5 bases outside the gene matches. CDR3 sequence: CASSEWSREGETQYF. The CDR3 DNA reads as TGTGCCAGCAGTGAATGGAGTCGGGAGGGAGAGACCCAGTACTTC.

This clonotype was recorded a few times. This chain uses TRBV20-1 with TRBJ1-5, with D uncertain. The V end was cut by 0 bases, the J end by 0 bases, with 6 bases between. The germline V gene has CDR1 DFQATT and CDR2 SNEGSKA (reference sequence). The CDR3 loop spans 14 amino acids. The CDR3 DNA reads as TGCAGTGCTAGAGAGGGTATTAGCAATCAGCCCCAGCATTTT. Translated: CSAREGISNQPQHF.

The genes are TRBV5-1 and TRBJ2-6, with D perhaps TRBD2 (6 bases). Trimming took 0 bases from V and 1 from J, leaving 11 bases between them. Germline V lookup: CDR1 SGHRS, CDR2 YFSETQ. CDR3 length: 17 residues. The CDR3 is CASSLAGGRSGANVLTF. CDR3 coding DNA: TGCGCCAGCAGCTTGGCCGGGGGTCGGTCTGGGGCCAACGTCCTGACTTTC.

J is TRBJ1-1 and V is TRBV5-1; D gene uncertain. Germline V CDR1 and CDR2: SGHRS, YFSETQ. Trimming cost V 3 bases and J 0 bases, with 12 bases left between them. This CDR3 has 15 amino acids. CDR3 nucleotides: TGCGCCAGCAGCTGGAGTGGGAGCTTGAACACTGAAGCTTTCTTT. Its protein is CASSWSGSLNTEAFF.

J is TRBJ2-2 and V is TRBV20-1, with TRBD2 matching over 13 bases. Germline V gene sequence: CDR1 DFQATT, CDR2 SNEGSKA (reference sequence). V lost 6 bases and J lost 4; bases outside the gene matches: 17. The CDR3 is 19 amino acids. The CDR3 loop is CSADTEGLAGAPGTGELFF. The CDR3 DNA sequence: TGCAGTGCCGACACAGAAGGACTAGCGGGAGCCCCGGGCACCGGGGAGCTGTTTTTT.

This clonotype was counted ten times or more. The genes are TRBV27 and TRBJ1-5; 7 bases match TRBD1. This CDR3 spans 15 amino acids. Germline CDR1 reads MNHEY; CDR2 reads SMNVEV (reference sequence). V trimming: 4 bases; J trimming: 4 bases; junction bases outside the gene matches: 7. CDR3 coding DNA: TGTGCCAGCAGTTCCACAGGGGTCTGGAATCAGCCCCAGCATTTT. Protein product: CASSSTGVWNQPQHF.

This clonotype was seen only a few times. The chain carries TRBV12-3 or TRBV12-4 and TRBJ1-5; 10 positions match TRBD1. This CDR3 contains 14 residues. The junction had 5 bases not matched to a gene; V was cut back by 6 bases and J by 6 bases. The CDR3 protein is CASRGTGAGQPQHF. In DNA, the CDR3 is TGTGCCAGCAGGGGGACAGGGGCGGGTCAGCCCCAGCATTTT.

This clonotype was detected only a few times. CDR3 nucleotides: TGTGCCAGCAGCGGGGGGGGAGCTGGGGGCCGAGGAGAGACCCAGTACTTC. The encoded protein is CASSGGGAGGRGETQYF. This sequence joins TRBV5-5 and TRBJ2-5, with D maybe TRBD2 (7 bases). V shed 4 bases and J shed 4 bases, with 23 bases lying between them. The CDR3 has 17 amino acids. Germline V gene sequence: CDR1 SGHKS, CDR2 YYEKEE (reference sequence).

A single count supports this clonotype. The chain combines TRBV15 with TRBJ2-1, with D perhaps matching TRBD2 (6 bases). Trimming stripped 7 bases from V and 6 bases from J, with 19 bases between. Germline V gene data show CDR1 as LNHNV and CDR2 as YYDKDF (reference sequence). The CDR3 consists of 15 residues. CDR3 in DNA: TGTGCCACCATGGCGCGTCTAGCGAGCGGCAATGAGCAGTTCTTC. Residues: CATMARLASGNEQFF.

This clonotype has only a few counts. This chain uses TRBV7-6 with TRBJ2-5; 9 nucleotides align to TRBD1. Trimming took 5 bases from V and 6 from J; bases not matched to a gene: 13. Germline CDR1 and CDR2: SGHVS and FNYEAQ. The CDR3 spans 16 residues. CDR3 sequence (DNA): TGTGCCAGCAGCGAACACCGGGACAGGGAAATTCAGACCCAGTACTTC. Protein sequence: CASSEHRDREIQTQYF. Full variable domain (rest looked up from reference TRBV7-6 and TRBJ2-5): GAGVSQSPRYKVTKRGQDVALRCDPISGHVSLYWYRQALGQGPEFLTYFNYEAQQDKSGLPNDRFSAERPEGSISTLTIQRTEQRDSAMYRCASSEHRDREIQTQYFGPGTRLLVL.

The chain has TRBV6-5 and TRBJ2-3; TRBD2 matches 10 bases. Germline trimming cut 4 bases from V and 5 bases from J; bases unmatched to any gene: 6. The length of the CDR3 is 15 residues. Per the germline V gene, CDR1 is MNHEY and CDR2 is SVGAGI. The DNA of the CDR3 is TGTGCCAGCAGTTGGAGCGGGAGGGCAGGAGATACGCAGTATTTT. Its translation is CASSWSGRAGDTQYF.

The chain links TRBV7-6 to TRBJ2-1; D is possibly TRBD1 (6 bases). Trimming took 4 bases from V and 2 from J, leaving 12 bases between them. The germline CDR1 and CDR2 sequences are SGHVS and FNYEAQ. The CDR3 has 15 residues. The CDR3 here is CASSYQGTPYNEQFF. For the CDR3, the DNA is TGTGCCAGCAGCTACCAAGGGACACCCTACAATGAGCAGTTCTTC.